The TCR beta chain described here comes from a study of human T cells and chemical hapten exposure. V was cut by 3 bases and J by 2 bases, with 9 bases left in between. Germline assignment: CDR1 MGHDK and CDR2 SYGVNS. The CDR3 sequence is 14 residues long. The time point: pre-sensitization, week 0. Regarding treatment: therapeutic diphenylcyclopropenone sensitization with weekly scalp DPC. From the RACE reads, TCRdb called clonotypes with MiXCR, one entry per CDR3 protein. The sample consists of about 300,000 distinct CDR3 sequences, over 5% of them appearing once. The starting material was whole blood, obtained in connection with sensitization to the hapten diphenylcyclopropenone (DPC). This TCR derives from a woman younger than 35 with alopecia areata. Some clones in this sample may be carry-over from other donors' samples. V and J are TRBV25-1 and TRBJ2-3; D is unclear. The CDR3, as DNA: TGTGCCAGCAGTGACCCCGGGTCCACAGATACGCAGTATTTT. This encodes CASSDPGSTDTQYF.